This TCR beta chain derives from a study of T cell clonotyping in hematopoietic cell transplantation. Whole-study results and caveats: After transplant, recipient diversity fell while pathologically expanded clonotypes grew through day 180. Graft donor and pretransplant recipient Inverse Simpson Index values predicted broader posttransplant TCR diversity. Few recipient clonotypes overlapped donors; over 97% were de novo at given depth.

The V gene lost 8 bases and the J gene lost 5 bases, with 8 bases spanning the gap. Germline-derived CDR1 and CDR2 are MNHEY and SMNVEV (reference sequence). CDR3 length: 11 amino acids. Sequencing was performed with immunoSEQ multiplex PCR; in TCRdb, only in-frame clones are kept and a portion is missing. The sample holds roughly 37,000 clones, 88% seen once. This clone was detected only once. Its target is unknown. The gene calls are TRBV27 and TRBJ2-3; a weak D match, TRBD2 (5 bases). This sequence was found in a woman aged 40 to 55 in good health. Some clones in this sample may be carry-over from other donors' samples. Sequencing was performed on peripheral blood mononuclear cells. The CDR3 DNA reads as TGTGCCAGCGGGAGTAGAGATACGCAGTATTTT. This gives the protein CASGSRDTQYF.